The entry that follows covers one T cell receptor beta chain sequence. The germline CDR1 and CDR2 sequences are MNHNS and SASEGT. The CDR3 totals 14 residues. Trimming pared 0 bases from V and 4 bases from J, leaving 9 bases between. The protocol was immunoSEQ multiplex PCR, while the TCRdb copy is restricted to in-frame clones and leaves out a portion. Of about 440,000 clones listed, approximately 88% are singletons. These data come from a study of blood T cell repertoires in COVID-19. This TCR derives from a woman aged 45-65 years with COVID-19, enrolled during active disease. Material for sequencing was peripheral blood. The chain joins TRBV6-1 to TRBJ1-2; D uncertain. CDR3 sequence (DNA): TGTGCCAGCAGTGAAGCGCGGACTGGCTATGGCTACACCTTC. It codes for CASSEARTGYGYTF.